The T cell receptor (beta chain) under discussion was sequenced for a study of cytomegalovirus exposure and HLA in healthy donors. About this clone: Its antigen is unknown. One junction end does not reproduce the germline sequence, and a read error may be involved.

This CDR3 has 14 residues. Germline V gene lookup returns CDR1 SGHDN and CDR2 FVKESK. Points from the study as a whole: Researchers reported in a later analysis that a missense DCLRE1C variant was tied to TCR beta V- and J-gene trimming.

PCR was performed using 60 Vbeta and 13 Jbeta primers. Clones were read by immunoSEQ multiplex PCR, and TCRdb kept only the in-frame ones, dropping some. Counted here are 99,000 or so clones, roughly 73% occurring once; the ten biggest clones make up about 8.3%. The chain uses TRBV14 and TRBJ2-1; the match to TRBD2 covers 11 bases. The sample consisted of PBMCs. The sequence was obtained from a woman between 40 and 50 years old in good health and CMV-seropositive. CDR3 sequence reads: CASSLAGGGNGQFF. The DNA of the CDR3 is TGTGCCAGCAGCTTAGCGGGAGGGGGAAATGGGCAGTTCTTC.